This T cell receptor (beta chain) stems from a study of T cell responses to AZD1222 COVID-19 vaccine. TCRdb's table, derived via immunoSEQ multiplex PCR, lists solely in-frame clones and lacks some. The table includes roughly 99,000 clones, about 90% detected once. Whole-study results and caveats: Baseline serology detected seropositivity in only five to seven AZD1222 recipients.

The V and J ends lost 4 bases and 4 bases respectively, with 17 bases between them. The germline gives CDR1 SGHRS, CDR2 YFSETQ. CDR3 length equals 16 residues. Details on this clone: Its antigen is not identified.

The sample was peripheral blood, taken 28 days after the second AZD1222 dose. The gene calls are TRBV5-1 and TRBJ1-4; D may be TRBD1 (5 bases). The TCR was taken from an adult who received the AZD1222 COVID-19 vaccine. CDR3 nucleotide sequence: TGCGCCAGCAGCCCGGAGGCAGGGCTGGATAATGAAAAACTGTTTTTT. Amino acids: CASSPEAGLDNEKLFF.